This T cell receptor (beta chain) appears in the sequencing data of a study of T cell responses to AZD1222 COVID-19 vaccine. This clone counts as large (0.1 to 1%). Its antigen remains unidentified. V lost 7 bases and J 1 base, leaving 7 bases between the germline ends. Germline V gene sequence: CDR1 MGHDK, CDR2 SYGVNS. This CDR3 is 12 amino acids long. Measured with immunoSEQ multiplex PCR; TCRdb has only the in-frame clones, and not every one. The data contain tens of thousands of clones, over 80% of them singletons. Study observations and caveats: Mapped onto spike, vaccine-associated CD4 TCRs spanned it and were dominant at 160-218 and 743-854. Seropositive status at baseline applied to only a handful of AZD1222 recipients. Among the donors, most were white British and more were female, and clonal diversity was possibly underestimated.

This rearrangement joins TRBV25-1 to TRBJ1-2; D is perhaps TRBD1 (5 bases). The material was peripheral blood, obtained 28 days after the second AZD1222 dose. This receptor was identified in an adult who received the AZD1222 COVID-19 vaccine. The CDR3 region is CASMRGNYGYTF. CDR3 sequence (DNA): TGTGCCAGCATGAGGGGTAACTATGGCTACACCTTC.